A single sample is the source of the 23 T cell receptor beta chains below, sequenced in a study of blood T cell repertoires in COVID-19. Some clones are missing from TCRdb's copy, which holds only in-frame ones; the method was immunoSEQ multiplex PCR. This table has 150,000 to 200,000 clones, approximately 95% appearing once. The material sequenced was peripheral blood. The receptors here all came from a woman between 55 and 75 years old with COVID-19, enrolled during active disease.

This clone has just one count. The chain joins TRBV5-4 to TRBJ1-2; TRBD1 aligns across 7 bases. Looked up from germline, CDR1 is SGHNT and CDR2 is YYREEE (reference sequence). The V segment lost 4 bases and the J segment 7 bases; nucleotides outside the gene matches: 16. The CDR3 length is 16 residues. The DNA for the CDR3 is TGTGCCAGCAGCGACGGACAGGATTTAAGAGGAGGTGGCTACACCTTC. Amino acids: CASSDGQDLRGGGYTF.

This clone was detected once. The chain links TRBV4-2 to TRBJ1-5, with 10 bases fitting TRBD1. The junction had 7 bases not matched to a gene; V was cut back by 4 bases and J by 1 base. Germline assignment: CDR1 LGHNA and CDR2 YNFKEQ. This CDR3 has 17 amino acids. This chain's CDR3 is CASSLLGQGISNQPQHF. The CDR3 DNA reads TGTGCCAGCAGCCTATTGGGACAGGGGATAAGCAATCAGCCCCAGCATTTT.

CDR3 coding DNA: TGCGCCAGCAGCTTGACCCTACAGGGGAACACTGAAGCTTTCTTT. The encoded protein is CASSLTLQGNTEAFF. This chain connects TRBV5-1 to TRBJ1-1, with a possible D match to TRBD1 (6 bases). The CDR3 spans 15 residues. Trimming removed 1 base at V and 1 base at J, with 11 bases between. The germline V gene has CDR1 SGHRS and CDR2 YFSETQ.

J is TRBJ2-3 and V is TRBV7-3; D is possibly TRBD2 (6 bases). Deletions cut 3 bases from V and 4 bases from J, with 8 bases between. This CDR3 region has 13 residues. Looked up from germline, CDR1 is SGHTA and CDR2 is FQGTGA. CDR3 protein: CASSLDYSDTQYF. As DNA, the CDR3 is TGTGCCAGCAGCTTGGACTATTCAGATACGCAGTATTTT.

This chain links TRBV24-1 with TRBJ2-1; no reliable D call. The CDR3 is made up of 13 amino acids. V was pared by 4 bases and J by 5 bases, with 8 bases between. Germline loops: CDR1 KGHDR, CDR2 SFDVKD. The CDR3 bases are TGTGCCACCAGTGACCCCACAGACAATGAGCAGTTCTTC. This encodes CATSDPTDNEQFF.

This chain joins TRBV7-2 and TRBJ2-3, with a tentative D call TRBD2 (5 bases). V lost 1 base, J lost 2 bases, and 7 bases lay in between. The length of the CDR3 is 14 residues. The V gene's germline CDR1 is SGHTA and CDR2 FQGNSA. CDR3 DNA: TGTGCCAGCAGCTTAGTCGGGGACACAGATACGCAGTATTTT. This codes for CASSLVGDTDTQYF.

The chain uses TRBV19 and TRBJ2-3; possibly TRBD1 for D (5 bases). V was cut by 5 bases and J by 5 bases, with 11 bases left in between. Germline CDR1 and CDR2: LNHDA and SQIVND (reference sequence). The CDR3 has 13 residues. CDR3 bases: TGTGCCAGTAGTGTAGGGGCACGAGATACGCAGTATTTT. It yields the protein CASSVGARDTQYF.

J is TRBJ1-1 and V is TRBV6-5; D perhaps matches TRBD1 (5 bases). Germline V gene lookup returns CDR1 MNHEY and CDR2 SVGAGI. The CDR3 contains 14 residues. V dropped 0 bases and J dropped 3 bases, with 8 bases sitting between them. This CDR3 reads CASSYSGGDTEAFF. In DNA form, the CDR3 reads TGTGCCAGCAGTTACTCGGGGGGGGACACTGAAGCTTTCTTT.

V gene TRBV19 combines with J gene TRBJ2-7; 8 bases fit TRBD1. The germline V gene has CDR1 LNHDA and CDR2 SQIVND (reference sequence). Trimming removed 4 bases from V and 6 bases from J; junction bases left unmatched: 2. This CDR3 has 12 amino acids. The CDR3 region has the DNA TGTGCCAGTAGTAGGACAGGGTCCGAGCAGTACTTC. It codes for CASSRTGSEQYF.

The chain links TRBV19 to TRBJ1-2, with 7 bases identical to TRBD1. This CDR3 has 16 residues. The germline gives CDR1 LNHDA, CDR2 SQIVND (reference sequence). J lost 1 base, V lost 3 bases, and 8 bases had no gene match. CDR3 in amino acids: CASSMVRTGHNYGYTF. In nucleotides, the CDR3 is TGTGCCAGTAGTATGGTCCGGACAGGACATAACTATGGCTACACCTTC.

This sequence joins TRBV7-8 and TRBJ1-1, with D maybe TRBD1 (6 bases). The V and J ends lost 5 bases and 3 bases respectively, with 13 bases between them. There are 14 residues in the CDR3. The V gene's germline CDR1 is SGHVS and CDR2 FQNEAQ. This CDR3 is CASSQQGRDTEAFF. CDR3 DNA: TGTGCCAGCAGCCAACAGGGAAGGGACACTGAAGCTTTCTTT.

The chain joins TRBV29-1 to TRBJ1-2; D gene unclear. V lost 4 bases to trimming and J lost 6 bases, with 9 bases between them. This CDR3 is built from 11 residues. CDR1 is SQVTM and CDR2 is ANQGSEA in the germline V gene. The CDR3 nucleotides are TGCAGCGTTGGAAGAACTCATGGCTACACCTTC. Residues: CSVGRTHGYTF.

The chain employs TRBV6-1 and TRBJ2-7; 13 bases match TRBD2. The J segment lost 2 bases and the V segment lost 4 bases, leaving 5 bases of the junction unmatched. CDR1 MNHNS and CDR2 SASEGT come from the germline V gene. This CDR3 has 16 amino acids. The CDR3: CASSGGGTSGTYEQYF. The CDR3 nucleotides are TGTGCCAGCAGTGGGGGAGGGACTAGCGGGACCTACGAGCAGTACTTC.

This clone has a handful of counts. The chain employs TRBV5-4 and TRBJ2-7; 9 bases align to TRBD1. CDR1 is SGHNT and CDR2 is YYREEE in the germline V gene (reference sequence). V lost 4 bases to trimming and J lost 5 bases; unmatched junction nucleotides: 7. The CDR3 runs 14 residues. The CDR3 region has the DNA TGTGCCAGCAGCCACAGGACAGGGGTTAACGAGCAGTACTTC. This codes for CASSHRTGVNEQYF. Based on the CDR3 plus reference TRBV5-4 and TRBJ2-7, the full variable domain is ETGVTQSPTHLIKTRGQQVTLRCSSQSGHNTVSWYQQALGQGPQFIFQYYREEENGRGNFPPRFSGLQFPNYSSELNVNALELDDSALYLCASSHRTGVNEQYFGPGTRLTVT.

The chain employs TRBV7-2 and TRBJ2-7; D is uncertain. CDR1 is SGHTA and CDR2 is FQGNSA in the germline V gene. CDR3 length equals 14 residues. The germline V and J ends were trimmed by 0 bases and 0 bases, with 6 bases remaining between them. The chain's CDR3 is CASSLAWASYEQYF. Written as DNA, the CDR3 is TGTGCCAGCAGCTTAGCGTGGGCCTCCTACGAGCAGTACTTC. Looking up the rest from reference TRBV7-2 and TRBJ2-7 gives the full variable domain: GAGVSQSPSNKVTEKGKDVELRCDPISGHTALYWYRQSLGQGLEFLIYFQGNSAPDKSGLPSDRFSAERTGGSVSTLTIQRTQQEDSAVYLCASSLAWASYEQYFGPGTRLTVT.

CDR3 nucleotide sequence: TGTGCCAGCAGCTTATCGGGACAGCAAGATTCTAACTATGGCTACACCTTC. Its translation is CASSLSGQQDSNYGYTF. The J gene is TRBJ1-2, the V gene TRBV11-2, with 7 bases aligning to TRBD1. Germline V gene data show CDR1 as SGHAT and CDR2 as FQNNGV. J was trimmed by 0 bases and V by 2 bases; bases with no gene match: 9. The CDR3 has 17 residues.

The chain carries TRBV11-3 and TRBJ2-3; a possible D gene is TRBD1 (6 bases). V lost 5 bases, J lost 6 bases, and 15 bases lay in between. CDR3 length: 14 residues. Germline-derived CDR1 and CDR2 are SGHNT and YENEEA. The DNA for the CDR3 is TGTGCCAGCAGCGTGGGGGCGAGGGAGGATACGCAGTATTTT. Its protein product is CASSVGAREDTQYF.

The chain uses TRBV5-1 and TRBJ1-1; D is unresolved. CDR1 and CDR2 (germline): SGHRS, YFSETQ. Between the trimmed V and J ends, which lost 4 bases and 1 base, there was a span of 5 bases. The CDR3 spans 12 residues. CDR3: CASSPGNTEAFF. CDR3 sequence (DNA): TGCGCCAGCAGCCCAGGGAACACTGAAGCTTTCTTT.

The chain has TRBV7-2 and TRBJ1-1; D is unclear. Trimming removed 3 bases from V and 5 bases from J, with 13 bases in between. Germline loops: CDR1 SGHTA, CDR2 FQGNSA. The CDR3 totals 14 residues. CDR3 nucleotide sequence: TGTGCCAGCAGCTTCCGCTCGGGAGGGACTGAAGCTTTCTTT. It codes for CASSFRSGGTEAFF.

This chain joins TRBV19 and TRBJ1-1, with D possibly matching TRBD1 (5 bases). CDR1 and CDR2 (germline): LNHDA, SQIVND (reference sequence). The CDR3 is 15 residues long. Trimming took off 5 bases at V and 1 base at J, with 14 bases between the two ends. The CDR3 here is CASSPRGDPNTEAFF. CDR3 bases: TGTGCCAGTAGTCCAAGGGGCGATCCGAACACTGAAGCTTTCTTT.

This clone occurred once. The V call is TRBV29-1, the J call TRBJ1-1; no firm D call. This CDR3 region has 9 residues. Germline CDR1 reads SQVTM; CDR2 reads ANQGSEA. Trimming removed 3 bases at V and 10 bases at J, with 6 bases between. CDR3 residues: CSVEERAFF. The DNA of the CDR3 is TGCAGCGTTGAGGAGCGAGCTTTCTTT.

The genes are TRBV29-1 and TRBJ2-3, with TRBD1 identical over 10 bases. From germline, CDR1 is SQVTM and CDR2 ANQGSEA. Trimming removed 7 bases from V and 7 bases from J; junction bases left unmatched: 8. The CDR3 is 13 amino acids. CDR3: CSAGQGELYTQYF. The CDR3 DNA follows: TGCAGCGCCGGACAGGGGGAACTTTATACGCAGTATTTT.

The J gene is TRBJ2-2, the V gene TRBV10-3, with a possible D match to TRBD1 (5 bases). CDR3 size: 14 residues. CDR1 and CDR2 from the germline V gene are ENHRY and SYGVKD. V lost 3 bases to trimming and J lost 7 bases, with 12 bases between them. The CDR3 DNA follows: TGTGCCATCAGTGAATCAGGGTTGGTCGGGGAGCTGTTTTTT. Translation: CAISESGLVGELFF.